This is a list of T cell receptor beta chains from one sample in a study of OX40 agonist ivuxolimab in advanced cancers. Some clones are missing from TCRdb's copy, which holds only in-frame ones; the method was immunoSEQ multiplex PCR. The table shows 25,000 to 30,000 clones, with 83% occurring only once. The source was CD4+ or CD8+ T cells sorted from blood, collected in a trial of the OX40 agonist ivuxolimab. These receptors all come from an adult with an advanced solid tumor such as melanoma, head and neck, liver or kidney cancer. Each CDR3 is given with its conserved first and last residue. The D gene is left open where the match is weak. Clone sizes are given selectively: once, few, many, or a class where the clone is expanded.

v_call	d_call	clone_size	j_call	cdr3_aa	cdr3_nt
TRBV11-2	TRBD1	NA	TRBJ1-4	CASSGTGSATNEKLFF	TGTGCCAGCAGCGGGACAGGATCTGCAACTAATGAAAAACTGTTTTTT
TRBV5-6	NA	NA	TRBJ2-1	CASSLDRILSSYNEQFF	TGTGCCAGCAGCCTAGATCGGATCCTCAGCTCCTACAATGAGCAGTTCTTC
TRBV7-9	NA	NA	TRBJ1-2	CASSPAGVPGNGYTF	TGTGCCAGCAGTCCTGCGGGTGTGCCAGGGAATGGCTACACCTTC
TRBV27	NA	few	TRBJ2-7	CASSFKAGDYEQYF	TGTGCCAGCAGTTTCAAAGCGGGCGACTACGAGCAGTACTTC
TRBV11-2	NA	NA	TRBJ1-1	CASNLWGRDTEAFF	TGTGCCAGCAACCTATGGGGAAGGGACACTGAAGCTTTCTTT
TRBV4-1	TRBD1	medium-sized	TRBJ1-6	CASSPLDRYNSPLHF	TGCGCCAGCAGCCCCCTGGACAGGTATAATTCACCCCTCCACTTT
TRBV9	NA	NA	TRBJ1-2	CASSVVPSGNYGYTF	TGTGCCAGCAGCGTAGTCCCCTCCGGGAACTATGGCTACACCTTC
TRBV6-1	NA	NA	TRBJ1-1	CASSEYSLDAGAFF	TGTGCCAGCAGTGAATATAGTCTCGACGCGGGGGCTTTCTTT
TRBV5-3	NA	NA	TRBJ2-7	CASSQGGFVEQYF	TGTGCCAGCAGCCAAGGGGGGTTTGTGGAGCAGTACTTC
TRBV29-1	NA	NA	TRBJ2-1	CSGGGGGDEQFF	TGCAGCGGGGGTGGGGGAGGCGATGAGCAGTTCTTC
TRBV7-9	NA	NA	TRBJ2-2	CASSWVGELFF	TGTGCCAGCAGCTGGGTTGGGGAGCTGTTTTTT
TRBV5-1	NA	medium-sized	TRBJ2-7	CASSLVLSGEQYF	TGCGCCAGCAGCTTGGTCCTCTCTGGCGAGCAGTACTTC
TRBV19	NA	NA	TRBJ2-2	CASSRSGLGNTGELFF	TGTGCCAGTAGTAGGAGCGGACTGGGAAACACCGGGGAGCTGTTTTTT
TRBV7-6	NA	NA	TRBJ2-7	CASSLLGSEQYF	TGTGCCAGCAGCTTGTTGGGGTCCGAGCAGTACTTC
TRBV9	NA	once	TRBJ1-1	CASSQDAYGALNTEAFF	TGTGCCAGCAGCCAAGACGCCTACGGGGCTTTGAACACTGAAGCTTTCTTT